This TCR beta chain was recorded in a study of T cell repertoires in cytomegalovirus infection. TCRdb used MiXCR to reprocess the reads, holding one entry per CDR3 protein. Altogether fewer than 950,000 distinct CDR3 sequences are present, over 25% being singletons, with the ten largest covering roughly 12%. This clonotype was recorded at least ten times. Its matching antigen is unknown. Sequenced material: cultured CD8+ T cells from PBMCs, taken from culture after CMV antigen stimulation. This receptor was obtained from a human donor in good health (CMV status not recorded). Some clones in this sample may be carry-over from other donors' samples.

The CDR3 sequence: CASSLSGTVNEKLFF. The CDR3 DNA sequence: TGTGCCAGCAGCTTATCGGGGACAGTTAATGAAAAACTGTTTTTT. The V call is TRBV11-2, the J call TRBJ1-4; TRBD1 aligns across 7 bases. This CDR3 contains 15 residues. Losses at the gene ends were 2 bases for V and 4 bases for J; bases not matched to a gene: 4. Germline loops: CDR1 SGHAT, CDR2 FQNNGV.